The present entry profiles one TCR beta chain with its context. The sample belongs to a study of shared clonotypes between healthy human individuals. This CDR3 is 12 amino acids long. Germline-derived CDR1 and CDR2 are SGHVS and FNYEAQ. Trimming took 5 bases from V and 4 from J, leaving 9 bases between them. Profiling relied on immunoSEQ multiplex PCR, and the TCRdb table lists in-frame clones only, not all of them. Of 900,000 to 1,200,000 clones listed, about 84% are singletons. J is TRBJ2-7 and V is TRBV7-6; D gene ambiguous. The sequenced sample consisted of memory CD4+ T cells from PBMCs. Subset here: CD45RA-negative fraction. The source is a man between 18 and 29 years old in good health. Some clones in this sample may be carry-over from other donors' samples. Written as DNA, the CDR3 is TGTGCCAGCAGCCCGGTTAAGTACGAGCAGTACTTC. Translation gives CASSPVKYEQYF. The variable domain in full, completed from reference TRBV7-6 and TRBJ2-7, reads GAGVSQSPRYKVTKRGQDVALRCDPISGHVSLYWYRQALGQGPEFLTYFNYEAQQDKSGLPNDRFSAERPEGSISTLTIQRTEQRDSAMYRCASSPVKYEQYFGPGTRLTVT.